The 16 T cell receptor beta chains given below trace back to one sample, sequenced in a study of blood T cell repertoires in COVID-19. Generated by immunoSEQ multiplex PCR, the TCRdb table keeps only in-frame clones and is missing some. The sample consists of 150,000 to 160,000 clones, around 89% of them appearing once. The material sequenced was peripheral blood. The receptors come from a woman aged 35 to 49 with acute or convalescent COVID-19.

The genes are TRBV19 and TRBJ2-1, with TRBD2 matching over 15 bases. This CDR3 comprises 19 residues. Trimming took 3 bases from V and 2 from J; bases not matched to a gene: 8. Per germline, CDR1 LNHDA and CDR2 SQIVND (reference sequence). The CDR3 coding sequence is TGTGCCAGTAGTATCCCTGGACTAGCGGGAGGGCGAACCTACAATGAGCAGTTCTTC. Residues: CASSIPGLAGGRTYNEQFF.

The sample holds one count of this clone. The V and J genes are TRBV30 and TRBJ1-5; 7 bases line up with TRBD1. The CDR3 runs to 14 residues. The V gene end was trimmed by 4 bases and the J gene end by 0 bases; junction bases not matched to a gene: 3. Germline lookup yields CDR1 GTSNPN and CDR2 SVGIG (reference sequence). The CDR3 DNA reads TGTGCCTGGAAGGGACAGTATAGCAATCAGCCCCAGCATTTT. Its translation: CAWKGQYSNQPQHF.

This clone was observed many times. The V and J genes are TRBV7-3 and TRBJ2-1; unclear D gene. This CDR3 contains 14 residues. V gave up 1 base and J gave up 0 bases, with 4 bases separating them. Germline-derived CDR1 and CDR2 are SGHTA and FQGTGA. In DNA form, the CDR3 reads TGTGCCAGCAGCTTAAGGCACTCCTACAATGAGCAGTTCTTC. Encoded protein: CASSLRHSYNEQFF.

The chain is built from TRBV12-5 and TRBJ2-2; a possible D gene is TRBD2 (7 bases). Germline CDR1 is LGHNT and CDR2 is FRNRAP. The CDR3 runs 15 residues. With 3 bases removed from V and 5 bases from J, the gap between germline ends came to 13 bases. CDR3 in amino acids: CASGLRGGYTGELFF. The DNA of the CDR3 is TGTGCTAGTGGTTTAAGGGGGGGCTATACCGGGGAGCTGTTTTTT.

This chain connects TRBV9 to TRBJ1-6; 9 bases map to TRBD1. Germline V gene data show CDR1 as SGDLS and CDR2 as YYNGEE. The CDR3 sequence is 16 residues long. With V trimmed by 6 bases and J by 7 bases, 11 bases remained unmatched. CDR3 sequence reads: CASITGGDLWNSPLHF. DNA of the CDR3: TGTGCCAGCATTACAGGGGGCGACCTGTGGAATTCACCCCTCCACTTT.

J is TRBJ2-2 and V is TRBV7-2; D perhaps matches TRBD2 (5 bases). The CDR3 loop spans 17 amino acids. Germline V gene data show CDR1 as SGHTA and CDR2 as FQGNSA. The V end lost 1 base, the J end lost 1 base, and 13 bases lay between the germline ends. CDR3 coding DNA: TGTGCCAGCAGCTTAGGACTCACTAGTAAGAACACCGGGGAGCTGTTTTTT. It specifies CASSLGLTSKNTGELFF.

The V call is TRBV29-1, the J call TRBJ1-2, with D unresolved. CDR1 is SQVTM and CDR2 is ANQGSEA in the germline V gene. This CDR3 is 14 amino acids long. Trimming cost V 5 bases and J 7 bases, with 20 bases left between them. The CDR3 sequence: CSVNEGFGSSGYTF. Written as DNA, the CDR3 is TGCAGCGTTAACGAGGGATTCGGCTCCTCTGGCTACACCTTC.

V is TRBV2 and J is TRBJ1-2; no clear D gene. Trimming took off 3 bases at V and 4 bases at J, with 18 bases between the two ends. The CDR3 loop spans 16 amino acids. The V gene's germline CDR1 is SNHLY and CDR2 FYNNEI. The CDR3 DNA sequence: TGTGCCAGCAGTGAGGAGGGCCTCTCCTCCCTCTATGGCTACACCTTC. Translated: CASSEEGLSSLYGYTF.

This clone turned up a few times. The chain uses TRBV6-1 and TRBJ1-1; D is unresolved. The CDR3 length is 15 residues. Germline V gene data show CDR1 as MNHNS and CDR2 as SASEGT. Trimming stripped 2 bases from V and 5 bases from J, with 15 bases between. The CDR3 DNA reads as TGTGCCAGCAGTGAACAGATCACCCCGGGTACTGAAGCTTTCTTT. It encodes CASSEQITPGTEAFF.

The V call is TRBV9, the J call TRBJ2-1; 9 bases map to TRBD1. J was trimmed by 8 bases and V by 0 bases; bases with no gene match: 0. CDR3 length: 13 amino acids. Germline-derived CDR1 and CDR2 are SGDLS and YYNGEE. The CDR3 nucleotides are TGTGCCAGCAGCGTAGGACAGGGGGATGAGCAGTTCTTC. Its protein product is CASSVGQGDEQFF.

V gene TRBV28 combines with J gene TRBJ2-7, with 7 nucleotides matching TRBD1. With 5 bases clipped from V and 5 bases from J, the junction kept 6 bases outside the gene matches. The CDR3 has 13 residues. Germline assignment: CDR1 MDHEN and CDR2 SYDVKM. For the CDR3, the DNA is TGTGCCAGCAGTCTAATCAGGGGGAACGAGCAGTACTTC. It specifies CASSLIRGNEQYF.

The rearrangement joins TRBV10-3 to TRBJ2-1; 12 bases match TRBD2. Germline CDR1 and CDR2: ENHRY and SYGVKD. The J segment lost 6 bases and the V segment lost 6 bases, leaving 6 bases of the junction unmatched. CDR3 length equals 15 residues. The CDR3 is CAIRLTSGGPNEQFF. CDR3 nucleotides: TGTGCCATCAGATTGACTAGCGGGGGACCCAATGAGCAGTTCTTC.

Only a few counts were recorded for this clone. The V call is TRBV5-1, the J call TRBJ2-7; TRBD1 aligns across 8 bases. V shed 2 bases, J shed 3 bases, and the junction held 4 bases outside the gene matches. The germline gives CDR1 SGHRS, CDR2 YFSETQ. The CDR3 has 14 residues. The DNA for the CDR3 is TGCGCCAGCAGCTTTCAACAGGGGGACTACGAGCAGTACTTC. It is translated as CASSFQQGDYEQYF.

CDR3 sequence reads: CASSSGVATNEKLFF. The CDR3 region has the DNA TGTGCCAGCAGCTCCGGGGTTGCAACTAATGAAAAACTGTTTTTT. The chain carries TRBV7-8 and TRBJ1-4; D unresolved. CDR1 and CDR2 from the germline V gene are SGHVS and FQNEAQ. The CDR3 extends over 15 amino acids. Trimming shortened V by 4 bases and J by 0 bases, and 9 bases separated the two germline ends.

V gene TRBV5-4 combines with J gene TRBJ2-3, with 8 positions matching TRBD2. The germline CDR1 and CDR2 sequences are SGHNT and YYREEE (reference sequence). The CDR3 has 13 residues. V gave up 10 bases and J gave up 1 base; unmatched junction bases: 5. The CDR3 region is CAGTSVGTDTQYF. In DNA form, the CDR3 reads TGTGCCGGGACTAGTGTGGGCACAGATACGCAGTATTTT. Based on the CDR3 plus reference TRBV5-4 and TRBJ2-3, the full variable domain is ETGVTQSPTHLIKTRGQQVTLRCSSQSGHNTVSWYQQALGQGPQFIFQYYREEENGRGNFPPRFSGLQFPNYSSELNVNALELDDSALYLCAGTSVGTDTQYFGPGTRLTVL.

In this sample, this clone turned up once. V and J are TRBV11-2 and TRBJ2-2; 8 nucleotides line up with TRBD2. From germline, CDR1 is SGHAT and CDR2 FQNNGV. The CDR3 totals 15 residues. The trim removed 1 base at V and 6 bases at J, leaving 4 bases unmatched. The DNA for the CDR3 is TGTGCCAGCAGCTTAGTAGCGGGGAGGTCCGGGGAGCTGTTTTTT. It codes for CASSLVAGRSGELFF.